The next 27 T cell receptor beta chains were all read from a single sample in a study of beta chain features in type 1 diabetes. Whole-study findings and limits: Moderately but significantly shorter TCRB CDR3s were found in Type 1 diabetes patients in all four CD4+ subsets.

Investigators reverse transcribed all isolated RNA, so they sequenced expressed TCRB transcripts. Generated by immunoSEQ multiplex PCR, the TCRdb table keeps only in-frame clones and is missing some. The data show around 240,000 clones, about a sixth seen once. The antigens these receptors bind are not known. The sample comprised naive CD4+ T cells from blood. These receptors were taken from a man aged 30-40 years with type 1 diabetes.

The chain combines TRBV25-1 with TRBJ2-2; TRBD1 matches at 11 bases. V trimming: 6 bases; J trimming: 7 bases; junction bases outside the gene matches: 1. CDR1 is MGHDK, CDR2 SYGVNS, per germline. The CDR3 runs 13 residues. CDR3 amino acids: CASRDRGLGELFF. DNA for the CDR3: TGTGCCAGCAGGGACAGGGGGCTCGGGGAGCTGTTTTTT.

This clone was counted a few times. This rearrangement joins TRBV30 to TRBJ2-7; tentatively, D is TRBD2 (6 bases). This CDR3 comprises 13 residues. Deletions cut 0 bases from V and 0 bases from J, with 6 bases between. The germline gives CDR1 GTSNPN, CDR2 SVGIG (reference sequence). The CDR3 is CAWSVEGSYEQYF. CDR3 nucleotides: TGTGCCTGGAGTGTGGAGGGCTCCTACGAGCAGTACTTC.

This clone was observed a few times. The chain combines TRBV7-2 with TRBJ2-5, with D tentatively TRBD1 or TRBD2 (5 bases each). Trimming left V 1 base short and J 3 bases short, with 12 bases between. The CDR3 consists of 15 residues. Germline assignment: CDR1 SGHTA and CDR2 FQGNSA. CDR3 protein: CASSLGGAPEETQYF. As DNA, the CDR3 is TGTGCCAGCAGCTTAGGAGGGGCACCGGAAGAGACCCAGTACTTC.

There are a few counts of this clone. The chain joins TRBV29-1 to TRBJ2-1; 7 bases are a match to TRBD1. Germline loops: CDR1 SQVTM, CDR2 ANQGSEA. The V segment lost 5 bases and the J segment 4 bases; nucleotides outside the gene matches: 5. The CDR3 runs to 13 residues. DNA of the CDR3: TGCAGCGTTAGGGACAGAAGATACAATGAGCAGTTCTTC. Encoded protein: CSVRDRRYNEQFF.

The chain couples TRBV7-9 to TRBJ2-5; possible D gene TRBD1, 5 bases. This CDR3 spans 13 amino acids. The V end lost 3 bases, the J end lost 5 bases, and 10 bases lay between the germline ends. Germline V lookup: CDR1 SEHNR, CDR2 FQNEAQ (reference sequence). The CDR3 DNA is TGTGCCAGCAGCTTTAAAGGGGTTGAGACCCAGTACTTC. This translates into CASSFKGVETQYF.

In its sample, this clone was seen a few times. The chain links TRBV9 to TRBJ2-1, with unresolved D. Trimming pared 0 bases from V and 6 bases from J, leaving 10 bases between. The CDR3 covers 14 residues. Germline lookup yields CDR1 SGDLS and CDR2 YYNGEE. As DNA, the CDR3 is TGTGCCAGCAGCGTAGGGTTGGCAAGCAATGAGCAGTTCTTC. Translated: CASSVGLASNEQFF.

This clone was counted between two and nine times. The genes are TRBV7-3 and TRBJ2-3; TRBD1 matches 7 bases. J lost 2 bases, V lost 5 bases, and 13 bases had no gene match. The germline gives CDR1 SGHTA, CDR2 FQGTGA. The CDR3 loop spans 17 amino acids. The CDR3 here is CASSPPQGRSYTDTQYF. For the CDR3, the DNA is TGTGCCAGCAGCCCACCACAGGGGCGTTCATACACAGATACGCAGTATTTT.

This clone was detected only a few times. This chain uses TRBV29-1 with TRBJ2-3; D not certain. Per germline, CDR1 SQVTM and CDR2 ANQGSEA. The CDR3 loop spans 14 amino acids. The ends were cut back, 5 bases at V and 2 bases at J, with 14 bases in the middle. The CDR3 DNA is TGCAGCGTTAACCGGCAATCGGTCACAGATACGCAGTATTTT. Amino acids: CSVNRQSVTDTQYF.

In this sample, this clone turned up a few times. The chain uses TRBV27 and TRBJ2-4; 9 bases are shared with TRBD1. The CDR3 has 11 amino acids. Germline lookup yields CDR1 MNHEY and CDR2 SMNVEV (reference sequence). This CDR3 reads CSSWDRDIQYF. CDR3 DNA: TGTTCTTCCTGGGACAGGGACATTCAGTACTTC.

V gene TRBV28 combines with J gene TRBJ2-7, with 7 bases matching TRBD1. V gave up 6 bases and J gave up 0 bases; unmatched junction bases: 8. The CDR3 is 15 amino acids. Germline CDR1 MDHEN, CDR2 SYDVKM. CDR3 region: CASSPTGAASYEQYF. DNA of the CDR3: TGTGCCAGCAGCCCAACAGGGGCAGCCTCCTACGAGCAGTACTTC. The entire variable domain, with the rest obtained from reference TRBV28 and TRBJ2-7, is as follows: DVKVTQSSRYLVKRTGEKVFLECVQDMDHENMFWYRQDPGLGLRLIYFSYDVKMKEKGDIPEGYSVSREKKERFSLILESASTNQTSMYLCASSPTGAASYEQYFGPGTRLTVT.

This CDR3 reads CAWGRRDRVEQPQHF. CDR3 bases: TGTGCCTGGGGGCGCCGGGACAGGGTCGAGCAGCCCCAGCATTTT. This chain links TRBV30 with TRBJ1-5, with 9 bases aligning to TRBD1. With 5 bases clipped from V and 7 bases from J, the junction kept 12 bases outside the gene matches. The CDR3 contains 15 residues. Germline lookup yields CDR1 GTSNPN and CDR2 SVGIG (reference sequence).

The chain links TRBV29-1 to TRBJ2-7, with D perhaps given as TRBD1 or TRBD2 (5 bases each). The V end lost 5 bases, the J end lost 2 bases, and 13 bases lay between the germline ends. This CDR3 comprises 13 residues. Germline V gene data show CDR1 as SQVTM and CDR2 as ANQGSEA. CDR3 in amino acids: CSVFRDGAYEQYF. CDR3 bases: TGCAGCGTTTTCCGGGACGGAGCCTACGAGCAGTACTTC.

The genes are TRBV9 and TRBJ2-3, with D possibly matching TRBD2 (5 bases). This CDR3 has 12 amino acids. The germline CDR1 and CDR2 sequences are SGDLS and YYNGEE. V lost 5 bases and J lost 7, with 11 bases in between. The CDR3 loop reads CASSSNGNTQYF. The CDR3, as DNA: TGTGCCAGCAGTTCTAACGGGAATACGCAGTATTTT.

This sequence joins TRBV5-4 and TRBJ2-4, with D uncertain. The CDR3 is made up of 17 amino acids. V gave up 3 bases and J gave up 0 bases, with 16 bases separating them. Germline lookup yields CDR1 SGHNT and CDR2 YYREEE (reference sequence). CDR3 residues: CASSSAGVPLAKNIQYF. CDR3 in DNA: TGTGCCAGCAGCTCCGCAGGCGTGCCACTAGCCAAAAACATTCAGTACTTC. Filled out from reference TRBV5-4 and TRBJ2-4, the complete variable domain reads ETGVTQSPTHLIKTRGQQVTLRCSSQSGHNTVSWYQQALGQGPQFIFQYYREEENGRGNFPPRFSGLQFPNYSSELNVNALELDDSALYLCASSSAGVPLAKNIQYFGAGTRLSVL.

This clone was counted only a few times. The rearrangement uses TRBV11-2 and TRBJ2-3; TRBD2 aligns across 8 bases. The germline gives CDR1 SGHAT, CDR2 FQNNGV. V was clipped by 0 bases and J by 8 bases; unmatched bases: 7. This CDR3 is 15 amino acids long. The CDR3 is CASSLESLAGVTQYF. CDR3 nucleotides: TGTGCCAGCAGCTTAGAGAGCCTAGCGGGTGTTACGCAGTATTTT.

The genes are TRBV1 and TRBJ2-2; TRBD2 is the table's D call and was not checked against the DNA. TRBV1 is shown as a pseudogene. This CDR3 has 14 residues. The DNA of the CDR3 is TGCACCAGCAGCGTAGAGGAAAGCACCGGGGAGCTGTTTTTT. It encodes CTSSVEESTGELFF.

This chain uses TRBV4-1 with TRBJ2-2; 8 bases map to TRBD1. There are 15 residues in the CDR3. The germline CDR1 and CDR2 sequences are MGHRA and YSYEKL. The ends lost 2 bases at V and 7 bases at J; junction bases unmatched: 6. The CDR3 here is CASSQRQGLGGELFF. In DNA form, the CDR3 reads TGCGCCAGCAGCCAACGACAGGGGTTAGGCGGGGAGCTGTTTTTT.

The chain couples TRBV15 to TRBJ2-2; D remains ambiguous. Between the trimmed V and J ends, which lost 11 bases and 0 bases, there was a span of 10 bases. The germline CDR1 and CDR2 sequences are LNHNV and YYDKDF (reference sequence). CDR3 length: 13 amino acids. The CDR3 sequence: CASEQANTGELFF. CDR3 bases: TGTGCCTCCGAGCAGGCGAACACCGGGGAGCTGTTTTTT.

The V gene is TRBV30, the J gene TRBJ1-5; unclear D gene. The ends were cut back, 4 bases at V and 0 bases at J, with 16 bases in the middle. Germline V gene data show CDR1 as GTSNPN and CDR2 as SVGIG (reference sequence). The CDR3 length is 16 residues. This CDR3 is CAWKVKSPSSNQPQHF. The CDR3 bases are TGTGCCTGGAAGGTAAAGTCCCCTAGTAGCAATCAGCCCCAGCATTTT.

The CDR3 reads CAISKTSGRNYEQYF. CDR3 sequence (DNA): TGTGCCATCAGTAAGACTAGCGGGAGAAACTACGAGCAGTACTTC. This sequence joins TRBV10-3 and TRBJ2-7, with TRBD2 matching 12 bases. V gave up 5 bases and J gave up 3 bases; unmatched junction bases: 5. Germline lookup yields CDR1 ENHRY and CDR2 SYGVKD. This CDR3 is built from 15 residues.

This chain uses TRBV9 with TRBJ1-3; D is unresolved. V lost 0 bases to trimming and J lost 4 bases, with 8 bases between them. Germline V gives CDR1 SGDLS, CDR2 YYNGEE. CDR3 length equals 14 residues. CDR3 sequence (DNA): TGTGCCAGCAGCGTAGCTTCACAGGGAAACACCATATATTTT. It yields the protein CASSVASQGNTIYF. Combining the CDR3 with reference TRBV9 and TRBJ1-3 gives the whole variable domain DSGVTQTPKHLITATGQRVTLRCSPRSGDLSVYWYQQSLDQGLQFLIQYYNGEERAKGNILERFSAQQFPDLHSELNLSSLELGDSALYFCASSVASQGNTIYFGEGSWLTVV.

The chain combines TRBV29-1 with TRBJ1-1; D uncertain. Germline V CDR1 and CDR2: SQVTM, ANQGSEA. The CDR3 runs to 12 residues. V lost 4 bases to trimming and J lost 4 bases, with 10 bases between them. CDR3 DNA sequence: TGCAGCGTTGGAGTCCGGGGCACTGAAGCTTTCTTT. Translating gives CSVGVRGTEAFF.

This clone was detected only a few times. This rearrangement joins TRBV28 to TRBJ1-2; 9 nucleotides agree with TRBD1. J lost 6 bases, V lost 4 bases, and 6 bases had no gene match. The CDR3 spans 14 residues. Germline-derived CDR1 and CDR2 are MDHEN and SYDVKM. The CDR3: CASSSMGQGHGYTF. CDR3 nucleotide sequence: TGTGCCAGCAGTTCGATGGGACAGGGACATGGCTACACCTTC.

In this sample, this clone turned up a few times. Other DNA sequences in the sample encode the same CDR3. The chain links TRBV5-4 to TRBJ2-3; 8 bases are shared with TRBD2. This CDR3 has 16 residues. V lost 1 base to trimming and J lost 1 base; unmatched junction nucleotides: 5. CDR1 SGHNT and CDR2 YYREEE come from the germline V gene (reference sequence). In DNA, the CDR3 is TGTGCCAGCAGCTTGCGGGCTAGCGGGCGCACAGATACGCAGTATTTT. Translated: CASSLRASGRTDTQYF.

This clone was detected a few times. The chain has TRBV7-9 and TRBJ2-1; TRBD1 matches 7 bases. The CDR3 is made up of 12 amino acids. Germline CDR1 is SEHNR and CDR2 is FQNEAQ (reference sequence). The V segment lost 8 bases and the J segment 10 bases; nucleotides outside the gene matches: 8. The CDR3 sequence: CASGTTGLEQFF. CDR3 nucleotides: TGTGCCAGCGGGACGACAGGGCTGGAGCAGTTCTTC.

CDR3 coding DNA: TGTGCCAGTAGTGACCCCGGGACAGTCTCCTACGAGCAGTACTTC. The encoded protein is CASSDPGTVSYEQYF. The J gene is TRBJ2-7, the V gene TRBV19, with TRBD1 matching 7 bases. The length of the CDR3 is 15 residues. The ends lost 5 bases at V and 0 bases at J; junction bases unmatched: 7. Looked up from germline, CDR1 is LNHDA and CDR2 is SQIVND (reference sequence).

The rearrangement joins TRBV29-1 to TRBJ2-3; D might be TRBD2 (6 bases). Per germline, CDR1 SQVTM and CDR2 ANQGSEA. The CDR3 has 13 amino acids. Trimming shortened V by 4 bases and J by 4 bases, and 12 bases separated the two germline ends. As DNA, the CDR3 is TGCAGCGTTGTGGCACTAGCTCCAGATACGCAGTATTTT. Its translation: CSVVALAPDTQYF.